The 25 T cell receptor beta chains reported below all come from one sample, sequenced in a study of blood T cell repertoires in COVID-19. The table came from immunoSEQ multiplex PCR; TCRdb's copy has only in-frame clones and leaves some out. The sample holds some 52,000 clones, 84% seen once. Sequenced: peripheral blood. All receptors derive from a man aged 45-65 years with acute or convalescent COVID-19.

This sequence joins TRBV7-3 and TRBJ2-2, with D possibly TRBD2 on 5 matching bases. Looked up from germline, CDR1 is SGHTA and CDR2 is FQGTGA. This CDR3 has 16 residues. V lost 3 bases and J 1 base, leaving 12 bases between the germline ends. The CDR3 reads CASSFNGRGNTGELFF. DNA of the CDR3: TGTGCCAGCAGCTTCAACGGCCGGGGGAACACCGGGGAGCTGTTTTTT.

This chain connects TRBV20-1 to TRBJ2-1; D gene ambiguous. CDR1 and CDR2 (germline): DFQATT, SNEGSKA (reference sequence). Trimming removed 5 bases at V and 4 bases at J, with 6 bases between. CDR3 length equals 11 residues. CDR3 in amino acids: CSAVQYNEQFF. The CDR3 DNA reads TGCAGTGCTGTACAGTACAATGAGCAGTTCTTC.

J is TRBJ2-3 and V is TRBV30; 9 bases map to TRBD2. The CDR3 loop spans 13 amino acids. Germline lookup yields CDR1 GTSNPN and CDR2 SVGIG (reference sequence). Losses at the gene ends were 4 bases for V and 5 bases for J; bases not matched to a gene: 4. This CDR3 reads CAWIAGAQDTQYF. The DNA for the CDR3 is TGTGCCTGGATAGCGGGGGCCCAAGATACGCAGTATTTT.

The V call is TRBV7-8, the J call TRBJ1-5, with D hard to call. Trimming removed 5 bases at V and 0 bases at J, with 11 bases between. Per germline, CDR1 SGHVS and CDR2 FQNEAQ. The CDR3 has 15 residues. CDR3 residues: CASSPEGPSNQPQHF. CDR3 bases: TGTGCCAGCAGCCCAGAGGGTCCTAGCAATCAGCCCCAGCATTTT. The variable domain in full, with the rest retrieved from reference TRBV7-8 and TRBJ1-5, is GAGVSQSPRYKVAKRGQDVALRCDPISGHVSLFWYQQALGQGPEFLTYFQNEAQLDKSGLPSDRFFAERPEGSVSTLKIQRTQQEDSAVYLCASSPEGPSNQPQHFGDGTRLSIL.

This sequence joins TRBV7-9 and TRBJ1-2, with 8 bases aligning to TRBD1. Looked up from germline, CDR1 is SEHNR and CDR2 is FQNEAQ (reference sequence). The CDR3 has 14 residues. V lost 4 bases, J lost 6 bases, and 7 bases stayed unmatched. Here the CDR3 DNA reads TGTGCCAGCAGCTCCCGGGACAGGTTCCATGGCTACACCTTC. Encoded protein: CASSSRDRFHGYTF.

The chain combines TRBV5-5 with TRBJ1-5; 9 bases match TRBD1. The germline gives CDR1 SGHKS, CDR2 YYEKEE (reference sequence). The CDR3 contains 14 residues. V dropped 5 bases and J dropped 7; count of bases not matched to a gene: 7. The CDR3 spells CASRLTGTGQPQHF. The CDR3 bases are TGTGCCAGCAGACTGACAGGGACAGGGCAGCCCCAGCATTTT. The variable domain in full, completed from reference TRBV5-5 and TRBJ1-5, reads DAGVTQSPTHLIKTRGQQVTLRCSPISGHKSVSWYQQVLGQGPQFIFQYYEKEERGRGNFPDRFSARQFPNYSSELNVNALLLGDSALYLCASRLTGTGQPQHFGDGTRLSIL.

CDR3 DNA sequence: TGTGCCAGCAGCTTAGTCGTACAGGGGGCGGGTGTGACCGGAAACACCATATATTTT. Amino acid sequence: CASSLVVQGAGVTGNTIYF. The chain links TRBV7-2 to TRBJ1-3, with 9 bases aligning to TRBD1. CDR1 is SGHTA, CDR2 FQGNSA, per germline. Trimming removed 1 base from V and 4 bases from J; junction bases left unmatched: 14. The CDR3 has 19 amino acids.

This chain uses TRBV6-4 with TRBJ1-6; 10 nucleotides agree with TRBD1. V lost 6 bases to trimming and J lost 7 bases; unmatched junction nucleotides: 3. The CDR3 has 14 residues. Germline loops: CDR1 MRHNA, CDR2 SNTAGT. The CDR3 DNA is TGTGCCAGCAGGACGGGACAGGGGAATTCACCCCTCCACTTT. Its protein product is CASRTGQGNSPLHF.

This clone showed up just a few times. The rearrangement uses TRBV11-2 and TRBJ1-2, with a possible D match to TRBD1 (6 bases). Trimming left V 3 bases short and J 10 bases short, with 9 bases between. Germline V CDR1 and CDR2: SGHAT, FQNNGV. The CDR3 is 11 amino acids. The CDR3 reads CASSFGGIYTF. The CDR3 DNA is TGTGCCAGCAGCTTTGGGGGCATCTACACCTTC.

This clone has a single count. The CDR3 here is CASSQGRLGRANTEAFF. In DNA form, the CDR3 reads TGCGCCAGCAGCCAAGGGCGTTTAGGCAGGGCGAACACTGAAGCTTTCTTT. J is TRBJ1-1 and V is TRBV4-1, with D possibly TRBD1 on 5 matching bases. CDR1 is MGHRA, CDR2 YSYEKL, per germline. V lost 1 base to trimming and J lost 1 base, with 16 bases between them. This CDR3 has 17 residues.

The CDR3 nucleotides read TGCGCCAGCAGCGTTCAACAGGGTGCCGGCTACACCTTC. Protein product: CASSVQQGAGYTF. The chain employs TRBV5-1 and TRBJ1-2, with D possibly TRBD1 on 6 matching bases. The CDR3 spans 13 residues. Germline V gives CDR1 SGHRS, CDR2 YFSETQ. V was shortened by 4 bases and J by 8 bases, with 15 bases between the two germline ends.

V is TRBV18 and J is TRBJ1-4, with no clear D. The CDR3 has 13 residues. In germline, CDR1 is KGHSH, CDR2 LQKENI. With 6 bases removed from V and 4 bases from J, the gap between germline ends came to 9 bases. The CDR3 loop is CASSRSSNEKLFF. CDR3 bases: TGTGCCAGCTCCCGCTCGAGTAATGAAAAACTGTTTTTT.

The gene calls are TRBV2 and TRBJ1-2; D call uncertain. CDR1 is SNHLY and CDR2 is FYNNEI in the germline V gene. The ends were cut back, 5 bases at V and 4 bases at J, with 17 bases in the middle. The CDR3 spans 15 residues. The CDR3 sequence is CASSSSGSAGYGYTF. The DNA for the CDR3 is TGTGCCAGCAGTTCCTCCGGCTCTGCGGGCTATGGCTACACCTTC.

The chain carries TRBV6-6 and TRBJ2-1, with TRBD2 identical over 11 bases. From germline, CDR1 is MNHNY and CDR2 SVGAGI (reference sequence). The CDR3 extends over 15 amino acids. The trim removed 5 bases at V and 3 bases at J, leaving 3 bases unmatched. This CDR3 is CASSTGTSGYNEQFF. Here the CDR3 DNA reads TGTGCCAGCAGTACCGGGACTAGCGGCTACAATGAGCAGTTCTTC.

The V and J genes are TRBV15 and TRBJ2-5; D is perhaps TRBD1 (5 bases). Looked up from germline, CDR1 is LNHNV and CDR2 is YYDKDF (reference sequence). The CDR3 contains 14 residues. V lost 3 bases, J lost 3 bases, and 11 bases lay in between. The CDR3 protein is CATSRILGEETQYF. The CDR3 nucleotides read TGTGCCACCAGCAGGATATTAGGGGAAGAGACCCAGTACTTC.

The V and J genes are TRBV5-1 and TRBJ2-1; D is possibly TRBD2 (5 bases). The germline V gene has CDR1 SGHRS and CDR2 YFSETQ. Trimming shortened V by 4 bases and J by 5 bases, and 10 bases separated the two germline ends. This CDR3 is built from 13 residues. CDR3 sequence (DNA): TGCGCCAGCAGCCCGGGATCCAACAATGAGCAGTTCTTC. It is translated as CASSPGSNNEQFF.

The V call is TRBV7-9, the J call TRBJ1-1; 8 bases align to TRBD1. Germline lookup yields CDR1 SEHNR and CDR2 FQNEAQ (reference sequence). The trim removed 5 bases at V and 0 bases at J, leaving 8 bases unmatched. This CDR3 has 16 amino acids. This CDR3 is CASSGRTGPLNTEAFF. The CDR3 DNA reads TGTGCCAGCAGCGGTCGGACAGGGCCCCTGAACACTGAAGCTTTCTTT.

The chain is built from TRBV5-4 and TRBJ2-1; TRBD2 matches 10 bases. V shed 4 bases, J shed 5 bases, and the junction held 6 bases outside the gene matches. From germline, CDR1 is SGHNT and CDR2 YYREEE (reference sequence). The CDR3 spans 15 residues. CDR3 sequence (DNA): TGTGCCAGCAGCCCAGCTAGCGGGGGAGACAATGAGCAGTTCTTC. Protein sequence: CASSPASGGDNEQFF.

This sequence joins TRBV5-1 and TRBJ2-7; TRBD1 matches at 8 bases. The CDR3 is 13 residues long. Germline CDR1 is SGHRS and CDR2 is YFSETQ. Trimming cost V 5 bases and J 3 bases; bases outside gene matches: 4. CDR3 nucleotides: TGCGCCAGCAGACAGGGGGTGGGCTACGAGCAGTACTTC. This encodes CASRQGVGYEQYF.

The chain links TRBV28 to TRBJ2-3, with 10 bases that match TRBD2. CDR3 length: 16 residues. V gave up 5 bases and J gave up 2 bases; unmatched junction bases: 7. Germline assignment: CDR1 MDHEN and CDR2 SYDVKM. CDR3 loop: CASSLSGRRATDTQYF. CDR3 sequence (DNA): TGTGCCAGCAGTCTTAGCGGGAGGCGGGCCACAGATACGCAGTATTTT.

The chain joins TRBV25-1 to TRBJ2-6; D remains ambiguous. V was shortened by 2 bases and J by 0 bases, with 8 bases between the two germline ends. Germline CDR1 MGHDK, CDR2 SYGVNS. The CDR3 has 16 amino acids. In DNA form, the CDR3 reads TGTGCCAGCAGTGAAGCAGGCCCCTCTGGGGCCAACGTCCTGACTTTC. It encodes CASSEAGPSGANVLTF.

The chain links TRBV4-1 to TRBJ1-1; D remains unclear. The CDR3 totals 14 residues. The V end was cut by 0 bases, the J end by 0 bases, with 5 bases between. Germline V gene data show CDR1 as MGHRA and CDR2 as YSYEKL. The CDR3 protein is CASSQDQVNTEAFF. As DNA, the CDR3 is TGCGCCAGCAGCCAAGATCAGGTGAACACTGAAGCTTTCTTT.

The chain combines TRBV18 with TRBJ1-1; possibly TRBD1 for D (5 bases). The CDR3 has 15 residues. Germline lookup yields CDR1 KGHSH and CDR2 LQKENI. Deletions cut 5 bases from V and 4 bases from J, with 17 bases between. The CDR3 region is CASSSNDAGVTEAFF. CDR3 in DNA: TGTGCCAGCTCATCGAACGACGCGGGGGTCACTGAAGCTTTCTTT. Full variable domain (rest looked up from reference TRBV18 and TRBJ1-1): NAGVMQNPRHLVRRRGQEARLRCSPMKGHSHVYWYRQLPEEGLKFMVYLQKENIIDESGMPKERFSAEFPKEGPSILRIQQVVRGDSAAYFCASSSNDAGVTEAFFGQGTRLTVV.

This clone has just one count. The chain has TRBV19 and TRBJ1-4; D ambiguous. This CDR3 has 13 residues. Germline V gives CDR1 LNHDA, CDR2 SQIVND (reference sequence). Trimming removed 6 bases from V and 4 bases from J, with 9 bases in between. DNA for the CDR3: TGTGCCAGTAGCAGTCAGGTTAATGAAAAACTGTTTTTT. Protein product: CASSSQVNEKLFF.

V is TRBV19 and J is TRBJ2-2; D call uncertain. V was cut by 5 bases and J by 9 bases, with 10 bases left in between. CDR3 length equals 12 residues. Germline lookup yields CDR1 LNHDA and CDR2 SQIVND (reference sequence). This CDR3 is CASSPDKRELFF. The DNA of the CDR3 is TGTGCCAGTAGTCCCGACAAGCGGGAGCTGTTTTTT.